What follows are 29 T cell receptor beta chains derived from one specimen sequenced in a study of blood T cells in healthy people across ages. Together with a sample-barcoded 5' primer, a J-beta primer mix was included in a second PCR lasting roughly 6 to 12 cycles. TCRdb passed the 5' RACE reads through MiXCR, listing each CDR3 protein once. The sample yields roughly 1,800,000 distinct CDR3 sequences, around half seen once. Sequencing was done on a sample of blood. All receptors derive from a woman between 40 and 50 years old in good health.

V usage is TRBV6-5 and J usage is TRBJ2-1, with D maybe TRBD2 (6 bases). Germline V lookup: CDR1 MNHEY, CDR2 SVGAGI. V lost 2 bases and J lost 7, with 15 bases in between. The CDR3 sequence is 15 residues long. The CDR3 bases are TGTGCCAGCAGTTACGGGGGGACGGGAGCAAATGAGCAGTTCTTC. Amino acid sequence: CASSYGGTGANEQFF.

This chain links TRBV27 with TRBJ2-7; D is unresolved. The DNA end favors TRBJ2-5, so the J call may be wrong. The CDR3 has 15 residues. Germline V gene sequence: CDR1 MNHEY, CDR2 SMNVEV (reference sequence). The CDR3 DNA is TGTGCCAGCAGTTTCTCGGCCGGTTTCCAAGAGACCCAGTACTTC. Translated: CASSFSAGFQETQYF.

This clonotype was seen a few times. The V and J genes are TRBV4-2 and TRBJ1-6; no definite D call. V lost 1 base and J 13 bases, leaving 14 bases between the germline ends. Looked up from germline, CDR1 is LGHNA and CDR2 is YNFKEQ. The CDR3 has 14 amino acids. The CDR3 spells CASSQGGDGSPLHF. Here the CDR3 DNA reads TGTGCCAGCAGCCAAGGCGGTGATGGTTCTCCCCTCCACTTT.

The chain carries TRBV4-3 and TRBJ1-2; 10 bases are shared with TRBD1. This CDR3 has 15 amino acids. The V gene end was trimmed by 3 bases and the J gene end by 8 bases; junction bases not matched to a gene: 9. Germline V gives CDR1 LGHNA, CDR2 YSLEER. For the CDR3, the DNA is TGCGCCAGCAGCCACGGACAGGGGGGCCTAGGGGGCTACACCTTC. It codes for CASSHGQGGLGGYTF.

The chain combines TRBV20-1 with TRBJ2-5, with TRBD1 matching 10 bases. Near its end, the DNA agrees better with TRBJ2-7, so the J call may be wrong. Germline V gives CDR1 DFQATT, CDR2 SNEGSKA (reference sequence). This CDR3 contains 14 residues. CDR3 bases: TGCAGTGCTAGGAGGGGACAGGGGACCCACGAGCAGTACTTC. Translated, it gives CSARRGQGTHEQYF.

The CDR3 DNA reads TGCAGTGCTAGGGCCTCTTTGTCAGATACGCAGTATTTT. The encoded protein is CSARASLSDTQYF. This chain links TRBV20-1 with TRBJ2-3; D gene unclear. This CDR3 is 13 amino acids long. Germline CDR1 and CDR2: DFQATT and SNEGSKA (reference sequence). V dropped 3 bases and J dropped 4 bases, with 11 bases sitting between them.

The CDR3, as DNA: TGTGCCAGCAGCTTAGTGAGCGGGGGAGTATCTACGCAGTATTTT. Protein sequence: CASSLVSGGVSTQYF. The V gene is TRBV7-2, the J gene TRBJ2-3, with TRBD2 matching over 8 bases. J gave up 8 bases and V 1 base, and 8 bases lay outside the gene matches. Looked up from germline, CDR1 is SGHTA and CDR2 is FQGNSA. This CDR3 contains 15 residues. The entire variable domain, with the rest obtained from reference TRBV7-2 and TRBJ2-3, is as follows: GAGVSQSPSNKVTEKGKDVELRCDPISGHTALYWYRQSLGQGLEFLIYFQGNSAPDKSGLPSDRFSAERTGGSVSTLTIQRTQQEDSAVYLCASSLVSGGVSTQYFGPGTRLTVL.

This chain's CDR3 is CASSLERAGGFSYNEQFF. CDR3 bases: TGCGCCAGCAGTCTCGAGAGGGCGGGGGGGTTCTCCTACAATGAGCAGTTCTTC. V usage is TRBV4-1 and J usage is TRBJ2-1, with TRBD2 matching over 9 bases. The CDR3 totals 18 residues. Germline-derived CDR1 and CDR2 are MGHRA and YSYEKL. J lost 0 bases, V lost 6 bases, and 12 bases had no gene match.

The chain carries TRBV4-2 and TRBJ2-3; no clear D gene. CDR1 and CDR2 (germline): LGHNA, YNFKEQ. V lost 1 base to trimming and J lost 6 bases, with 14 bases between them. The CDR3 runs to 15 residues. The CDR3 DNA follows: TGTGCCAGCAGCCAAGTACAGCTGATCACGGATACGCAGTATTTT. As protein: CASSQVQLITDTQYF.

The chain links TRBV2 to TRBJ2-3; TRBD1 aligns across 7 bases. Germline trimming cut 5 bases from V and 6 bases from J; bases unmatched to any gene: 8. The CDR3 runs 14 residues. CDR1 is SNHLY, CDR2 FYNNEI, per germline. The CDR3 loop reads CASSNFNRGDTQYF. The CDR3 DNA reads TGTGCCAGCAGTAATTTCAACAGGGGTGATACGCAGTATTTT.

V usage is TRBV7-2 and J usage is TRBJ2-7; a possible D gene is TRBD2 (6 bases). Trimming took off 5 bases at V and 4 bases at J, with 15 bases between the two ends. From germline, CDR1 is SGHTA and CDR2 FQGNSA. The CDR3 loop spans 14 amino acids. CDR3 nucleotide sequence: TGTGCCAGCAGCCCTCGACTAGGTTTATACGAGCAGTACTTC. This gives the protein CASSPRLGLYEQYF.

Written as DNA, the CDR3 is TGTGCCAGCACCCTCGGCGGGGGGCCCTATGGCTACACCTTC. This codes for CASTLGGGPYGYTF. J is TRBJ1-2 and V is TRBV28; perhaps TRBD1 as D (6 bases). In germline, CDR1 is MDHEN, CDR2 SYDVKM. The CDR3 is made up of 14 amino acids. V shed 7 bases and J shed 4 bases, with 16 bases lying between them.

This clonotype is a singleton in its sample. This sequence joins TRBV20-1 and TRBJ2-3; 8 bases line up with TRBD1. V lost 5 bases, J lost 1 base, and 14 bases stayed unmatched. The CDR3 sequence is 17 residues long. Germline V gene sequence: CDR1 DFQATT, CDR2 SNEGSKA (reference sequence). The CDR3 DNA reads as TGCAGTGCTCGCCCAATTACAGGACAGGGTGGCACAGATACGCAGTATTTT. Protein sequence: CSARPITGQGGTDTQYF.

The gene calls are TRBV20-1 and TRBJ1-4; D may be TRBD1 (6 bases). Germline-derived CDR1 and CDR2 are DFQATT and SNEGSKA (reference sequence). The V end lost 0 bases, the J end lost 8 bases, and 10 bases lay between the germline ends. The CDR3 spans 13 residues. The CDR3: CSARDRGAEKLFF. CDR3 sequence (DNA): TGCAGTGCTAGAGATCGGGGGGCAGAAAAACTGTTTTTT.

J is TRBJ1-6 and V is TRBV5-6; 8 bases are shared with TRBD1. The V and J ends lost 2 bases and 7 bases, in that order; junction bases with no gene match: 5. The V gene's germline CDR1 is SGHDT and CDR2 YYEEEE. The CDR3 runs to 15 residues. CDR3 coding DNA: TGTGCCAGCAGCTTTCAGGGGGCTCGGAATTCACCCCTCCACTTT. It codes for CASSFQGARNSPLHF.

This clonotype was found a few times. This rearrangement joins TRBV5-1 to TRBJ2-6; TRBD1 matches 8 bases. V lost 2 bases to trimming and J lost 0 bases; unmatched junction nucleotides: 10. The CDR3 is made up of 19 amino acids. Germline-derived CDR1 and CDR2 are SGHRS and YFSETQ. CDR3 in amino acids: CASSLGRGQEISGANVLTF. The DNA for the CDR3 is TGCGCCAGCAGCTTAGGTCGGGGACAGGAAATCTCTGGGGCCAACGTCCTGACTTTC. Variable domain in full (rest from reference TRBV5-1 and TRBJ2-6): KAGVTQTPRYLIKTRGQQVTLSCSPISGHRSVSWYQQTPGQGLQFLFEYFSETQRNKGNFPGRFSGRQFSNSRSEMNVSTLELGDSALYLCASSLGRGQEISGANVLTFGAGSRLTVL.

V usage is TRBV4-3 and J usage is TRBJ2-6, with TRBD1 matching 8 bases. Germline V CDR1 and CDR2: LGHNA, YSLEER. With V trimmed by 1 base and J by 2 bases, 1 base remained unmatched. The CDR3 consists of 16 residues. CDR3 sequence: CASSQGTGTGANVLTF. For the CDR3, the DNA is TGCGCCAGCAGCCAAGGGACAGGGACTGGGGCCAACGTCCTGACTTTC.

The gene calls are TRBV20-1 and TRBJ2-1; D remains ambiguous. The CDR3 is 12 residues long. Germline V CDR1 and CDR2: DFQATT, SNEGSKA (reference sequence). V shed 1 base and J shed 4 bases, with 5 bases lying between them. Written as DNA, the CDR3 is TGCAGTGCTAGAGCGACATACAATGAGCAGTTCTTC. Encoded protein: CSARATYNEQFF.

The chain uses TRBV24-1 and TRBJ2-5; either TRBD1 or TRBD2 may supply D (6 bases each). The J call is uncertain, as TRBJ2-7 better fits the DNA end. Germline values: CDR1 KGHDR, CDR2 SFDVKD. The CDR3 covers 15 residues. The CDR3 nucleotides are TGTGCCACCAGTCCGAGGGGGGCAGGCAACTACGAGCAGTACTTC. Its translation: CATSPRGAGNYEQYF.

In the case of this clonotype: The junction departs from germline at one end; a sequencing error may be responsible. The J gene is TRBJ2-1, the V gene TRBV5-1, with D unclear. Germline CDR1 SGHRS, CDR2 YFSETQ. This CDR3 is 15 amino acids long. The CDR3 region is CASSLSGSSYNERFF. The CDR3, as DNA: TGCGCCAGCAGCTTGTCGGGTAGCTCCTACAATGAGCGGTTCTTC.

The rearrangement joins TRBV27 to TRBJ2-5; D is perhaps TRBD1 or TRBD2 (6 bases each). The V and J ends lost 4 bases and 5 bases respectively, with 26 bases between them. The CDR3 extends over 18 amino acids. Germline V CDR1 and CDR2: MNHEY, SMNVEV (reference sequence). The CDR3 loop reads CASSSMRGAKAKSETQYF. The CDR3 DNA sequence: TGTGCCAGCAGTTCGATGAGGGGGGCCAAAGCTAAATCGGAGACCCAGTACTTC.

The rearrangement links TRBV28 to TRBJ2-3, with a weak D call TRBD2 (5 bases). The length of the CDR3 is 15 residues. Looked up from germline, CDR1 is MDHEN and CDR2 is SYDVKM. The V and J ends lost 6 bases and 5 bases respectively, with 18 bases between them. The CDR3 bases are TGTGCCAGCAGGTTGAGAGAGGGCGCGAAAGATACGCAGTATTTT. It encodes CASRLREGAKDTQYF.

This clonotype was seen once. The genes are TRBV11-1 and TRBJ2-2; weak D call: TRBD1 (5 bases). Germline CDR1 is SGHAT and CDR2 is FQDESV (reference sequence). The CDR3 runs 14 residues. Trimming left V 7 bases short and J 0 bases short, with 9 bases between. CDR3 residues: CASIGHTNTGELFF. Here the CDR3 DNA reads TGTGCCAGCATCGGACATACGAACACCGGGGAGCTGTTTTTT. The full variable domain, its missing parts supplied by reference TRBV11-1 and TRBJ2-2, is EAEVAQSPRYKITEKSQAVAFWCDPISGHATLYWYRQILGQGPELLVQFQDESVVDDSQLPKDRFSAERLKGVDSTLKIQPAELGDSAMYLCASIGHTNTGELFFGEGSRLTVL.

This clonotype was recorded a few times. The V gene is TRBV20-1, the J gene TRBJ2-4; D gene unclear. CDR1 DFQATT and CDR2 SNEGSKA come from the germline V gene (reference sequence). The CDR3 is made up of 14 amino acids. V shed 0 bases and J shed 0 bases, with 6 bases lying between them. This CDR3 reads CSARDLSAKNIQYF. The CDR3 DNA is TGCAGTGCTAGAGATCTGTCAGCCAAAAACATTCAGTACTTC.

The chain carries TRBV6-1 and TRBJ2-4, with 11 bases lining up with TRBD2. With V trimmed by 8 bases and J by 1 base, 19 bases remained unmatched. The CDR3 is 20 residues long. From germline, CDR1 is MNHNS and CDR2 SASEGT. CDR3 sequence (DNA): TGTGCCAGCTCCATAGTAGCGGGAGGGAGTCAGGGGGGGGCCAAAAACATTCAGTACTTC. This encodes CASSIVAGGSQGGAKNIQYF.

The gene calls are TRBV24-1 and TRBJ2-5; TRBD1 matches at 8 bases. CDR3 length: 15 residues. Germline V gene data show CDR1 as KGHDR and CDR2 as SFDVKD. V shed 3 bases and J 3 bases; nucleotides not matched to a gene: 5. The CDR3 DNA follows: TGTGCCACCAGTGATGGTGGGACAGGCGAAGAGACCCAGTACTTC. Translating it yields CATSDGGTGEETQYF.

The chain combines TRBV7-2 with TRBJ2-7; 7 nucleotides match TRBD1. The CDR3 has 15 amino acids. Germline CDR1 is SGHTA and CDR2 is FQGNSA. J lost 3 bases, V lost 10 bases, and 15 bases had no gene match. The CDR3 DNA reads TGTGCCACCTCCCCTATGGGGGCAGGGGGCTACGAGCAGTACTTC. Protein product: CATSPMGAGGYEQYF. The whole variable domain, filled in from reference TRBV7-2 and TRBJ2-7, reads GAGVSQSPSNKVTEKGKDVELRCDPISGHTALYWYRQSLGQGLEFLIYFQGNSAPDKSGLPSDRFSAERTGGSVSTLTIQRTQQEDSAVYLCATSPMGAGGYEQYFGPGTRLTVT.

The CDR3 is CASSPMMGLASDTQYF. The CDR3 coding sequence is TGCGCCAGCAGCCCTATGATGGGGCTCGCCTCAGATACGCAGTATTTT. The gene calls are TRBV4-3 and TRBJ2-3; tentatively, D is TRBD1 (5 bases). The V end was cut by 4 bases, the J end by 4 bases, with 18 bases between. Germline V CDR1 and CDR2: LGHNA, YSLEER. CDR3 length: 16 residues.

V and J are TRBV27 and TRBJ1-6; D might be TRBD1 (5 bases). V shed 5 bases and J shed 7 bases, with 18 bases lying between them. Germline lookup yields CDR1 MNHEY and CDR2 SMNVEV (reference sequence). CDR3 size: 16 residues. In nucleotides, the CDR3 is TGTGCCAGCAGTCCTGGGCTGACAGTTGTGAATTCACCCCTCCACTTT. It encodes CASSPGLTVVNSPLHF.